The T cell receptor (beta chain) under discussion was sequenced for a study of blood T cell repertoires in COVID-19. Study-wide background: The United States, Italy and Spain were the sources of the acute and convalescent COVID-19 samples.

This clone was picked up one time. V was pared by 3 bases and J by 4 bases, with 4 bases of the junction left unmatched. The CDR3 contains 15 residues. Germline values: CDR1 LNHDA, CDR2 SQIVND (reference sequence). In the study's own analysis: Amplified reference gene primers provided the basis for estimating nucleated cell counts. Method: immunoSEQ multiplex PCR; TCRdb's copy keeps in-frame clones and lacks some. That table furnishes V, J and clone size, whereas the DNA furnished D and trimming. The sample has approximately 180,000 clones; about 89% are singletons. This sequence was found in a man in his forties or fifties with active or convalescent COVID-19. The rearrangement uses TRBV19 and TRBJ2-1, with 9 bases lining up with TRBD1. The sample comprised peripheral blood. The CDR3 here is CASSIGDRVYNEQFF. The DNA of the CDR3 is TGTGCCAGTAGTATCGGGGACAGGGTATACAATGAGCAGTTCTTC.